Given below is one TCR beta chain in context. The source of the sample is a study of control samples from healthy donors and cancer patients. V lost 6 bases and J lost 6; bases outside the gene matches: 10. Germline CDR1 and CDR2: LNHDA and SQIVND (reference sequence). The CDR3 is made up of 14 amino acids. Profiling relied on immunoSEQ multiplex PCR, and the TCRdb table lists in-frame clones only, not all of them. The repertoire holds around 42,000 clones, with 83% as singletons. This sequence originates from a man aged 60-69 years in good health. The sample was blood. This chain connects TRBV19 to TRBJ1-1; the match to TRBD1 covers 7 bases. CDR3 in DNA: TGTGCCAGTAGCCCACAGGGGTCGAGGGCTGAAGCTTTCTTT. Amino acids: CASSPQGSRAEAFF.